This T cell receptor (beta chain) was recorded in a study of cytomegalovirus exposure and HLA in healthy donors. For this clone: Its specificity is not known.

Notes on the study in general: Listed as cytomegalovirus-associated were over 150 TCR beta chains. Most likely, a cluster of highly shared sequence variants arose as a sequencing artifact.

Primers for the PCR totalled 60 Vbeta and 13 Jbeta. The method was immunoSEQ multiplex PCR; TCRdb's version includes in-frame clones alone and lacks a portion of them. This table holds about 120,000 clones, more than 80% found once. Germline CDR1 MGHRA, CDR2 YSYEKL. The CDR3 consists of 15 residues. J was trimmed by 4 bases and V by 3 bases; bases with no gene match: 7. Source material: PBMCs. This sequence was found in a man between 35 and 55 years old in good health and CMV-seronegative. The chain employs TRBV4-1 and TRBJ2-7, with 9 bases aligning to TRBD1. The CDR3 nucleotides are TGCGCCAGCAGCCATACGCCGGGACAGGGATACGAGCAGTACTTC. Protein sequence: CASSHTPGQGYEQYF.